This TCR beta chain was observed in a study of CD8+ T cells in alopecia areata. Study in general: Tofacitinib lasted 6 to 18 months, then 6 months off drug.

The CDR3 is 16 residues long. V shed 4 bases and J 1 base; nucleotides not matched to a gene: 7. Germline CDR1 reads MNHNY; CDR2 reads SVGAGI (reference sequence). Reverse transcription of extracted RNA yielded cDNA, which provided the sequencing template. The assay was immunoSEQ multiplex PCR, and TCRdb's table has in-frame clones only and misses some. The sample comprises over 100,000 clones, 49% of which are singletons, and approximately 19% rests with the top ten. The material was CD8+ T cells sorted from blood, obtained at week 0. The chain is built from TRBV6-6 and TRBJ2-1; the match to TRBD2 covers 7 bases. The origin of this receptor is a human donor with alopecia areata. In nucleotides, the CDR3 is TGTGCCAGCAGTTTCCTGTGGGAGGGGTCCTACAATGAGCAGTTCTTC. Amino acid sequence: CASSFLWEGSYNEQFF.